This TCR beta chain was sequenced in a study of cytomegalovirus exposure and HLA in healthy donors. Findings of the study overall: It was reported that the classifier diagnosed cytomegalovirus status with high specificity and sensitivity in both the original and validation cohorts. Cytomegalovirus association was listed for approximately 160 TCR beta chains. Rarity held for most TCR sequences, but there were some public TCRs that occurred in many donors.

With V trimmed by 6 bases and J by 6 bases, 6 bases remained unmatched. In germline, CDR1 is SQVTM, CDR2 ANQGSEA. This CDR3 has 14 residues. Comments on this clone: Its cognate antigen is unknown.

The table came from immunoSEQ multiplex PCR; TCRdb's copy has only in-frame clones and leaves some out. The table has 45,000 to 65,000 clones, approximately 93% seen once. The source material was PBMCs. The sequence came from a woman under 30 in good health and CMV-seropositive. V is TRBV29-1 and J is TRBJ2-2; 11 bases are a match to TRBD1. Here the CDR3 reads CSVTDRGLAGELFF. In nucleotides, the CDR3 is TGCAGCGTAACGGACAGGGGGCTGGCCGGGGAGCTGTTTTTT.